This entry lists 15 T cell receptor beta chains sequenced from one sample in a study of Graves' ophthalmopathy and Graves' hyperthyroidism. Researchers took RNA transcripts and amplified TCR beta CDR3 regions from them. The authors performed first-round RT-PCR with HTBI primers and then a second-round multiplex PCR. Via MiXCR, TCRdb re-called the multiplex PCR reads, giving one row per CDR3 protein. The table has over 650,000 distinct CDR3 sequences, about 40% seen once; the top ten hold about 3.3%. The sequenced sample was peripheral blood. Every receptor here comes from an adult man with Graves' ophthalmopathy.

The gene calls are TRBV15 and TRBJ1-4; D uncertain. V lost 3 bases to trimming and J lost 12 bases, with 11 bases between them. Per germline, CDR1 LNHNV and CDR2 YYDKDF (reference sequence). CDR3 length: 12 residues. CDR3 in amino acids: CATSRSGFELFF. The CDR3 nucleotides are TGTGCCACCAGCAGGTCGGGGTTTGAACTGTTTTTT.

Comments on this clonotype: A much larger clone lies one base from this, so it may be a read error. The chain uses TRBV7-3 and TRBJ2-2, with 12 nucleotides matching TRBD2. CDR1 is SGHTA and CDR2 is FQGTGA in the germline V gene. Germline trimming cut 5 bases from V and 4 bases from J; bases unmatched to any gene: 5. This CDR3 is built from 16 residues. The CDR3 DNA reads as TGTGCCAGCAGCCCCGGACTAGCGGGAATCACCGGGGAGCTGTTTTTT. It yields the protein CASSPGLAGITGELFF.

The CDR3 reads CASSLDRAASYEQYF. CDR3 nucleotide sequence: TGCGCCAGCAGCTTGGACAGGGCGGCTTCCTACGAGCAGTACTTC. The V and J genes are TRBV5-1 and TRBJ2-7; TRBD1 might be the D (6 bases). V shed 0 bases and J shed 1 base, with 11 bases lying between them. CDR1 is SGHRS and CDR2 is YFSETQ in the germline V gene. This CDR3 spans 15 amino acids.

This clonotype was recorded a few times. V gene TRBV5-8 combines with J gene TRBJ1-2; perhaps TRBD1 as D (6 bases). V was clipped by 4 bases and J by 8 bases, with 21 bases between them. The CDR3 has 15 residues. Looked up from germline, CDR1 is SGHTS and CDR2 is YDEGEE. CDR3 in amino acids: CASSRFRGLSDGYTF. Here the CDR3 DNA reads TGTGCCAGCAGCCGATTCCGGGGGCTGAGCGACGGCTACACCTTC.

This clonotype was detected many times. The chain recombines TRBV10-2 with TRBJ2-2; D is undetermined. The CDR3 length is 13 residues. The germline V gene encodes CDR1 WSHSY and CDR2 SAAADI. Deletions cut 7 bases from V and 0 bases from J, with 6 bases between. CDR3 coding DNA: TGCGCCAGCAAACCAACGAACACCGGGGAGCTGTTTTTT. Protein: CASKPTNTGELFF.

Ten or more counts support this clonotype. This chain's CDR3 is CSVVGSGELFF. The CDR3 region has the DNA TGCAGCGTTGTAGGATCCGGGGAGCTGTTTTTT. The rearrangement joins TRBV29-1 to TRBJ2-2; D ambiguous. The CDR3 sequence is 11 residues long. Between the trimmed V and J ends, which lost 4 bases and 6 bases, there was a span of 6 bases. Germline CDR1 reads SQVTM; CDR2 reads ANQGSEA.

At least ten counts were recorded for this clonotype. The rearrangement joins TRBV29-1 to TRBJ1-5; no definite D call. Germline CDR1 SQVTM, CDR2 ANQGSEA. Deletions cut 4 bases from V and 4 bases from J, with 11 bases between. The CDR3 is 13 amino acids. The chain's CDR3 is CSVAYGQNQPQHF. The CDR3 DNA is TGCAGCGTTGCGTACGGGCAGAATCAGCCCCAGCATTTT.

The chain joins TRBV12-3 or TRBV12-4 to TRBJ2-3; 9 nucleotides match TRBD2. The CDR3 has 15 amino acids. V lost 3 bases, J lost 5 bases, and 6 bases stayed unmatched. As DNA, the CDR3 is TGTGCCAGCAGTTTGGTGGCTAGCGGGAAAGATACGCAGTATTTT. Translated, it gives CASSLVASGKDTQYF.

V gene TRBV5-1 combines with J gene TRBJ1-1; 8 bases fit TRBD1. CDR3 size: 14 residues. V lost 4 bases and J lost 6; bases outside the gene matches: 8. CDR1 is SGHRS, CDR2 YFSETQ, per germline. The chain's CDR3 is CASSADRGIAEAFF. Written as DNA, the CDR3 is TGCGCCAGCAGCGCTGACAGGGGTATCGCTGAAGCTTTCTTT.

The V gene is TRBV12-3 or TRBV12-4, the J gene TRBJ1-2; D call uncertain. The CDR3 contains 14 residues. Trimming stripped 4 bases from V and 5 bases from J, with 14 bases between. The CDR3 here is CASSSLDGGYGYTF. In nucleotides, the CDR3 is TGTGCCAGCAGTTCCCTAGACGGAGGATATGGCTACACCTTC.

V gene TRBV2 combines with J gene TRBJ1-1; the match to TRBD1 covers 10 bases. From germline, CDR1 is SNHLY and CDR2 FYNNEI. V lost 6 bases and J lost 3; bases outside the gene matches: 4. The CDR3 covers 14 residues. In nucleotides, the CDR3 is TGTGCCAGCAGAAAGGACAGGGGGGACACTGAAGCTTTCTTT. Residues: CASRKDRGDTEAFF.

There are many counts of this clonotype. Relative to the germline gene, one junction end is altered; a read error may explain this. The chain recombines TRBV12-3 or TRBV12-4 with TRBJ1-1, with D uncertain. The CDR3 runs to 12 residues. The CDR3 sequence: CASSLGGSEAFF. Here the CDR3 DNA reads TGTGCCAGCAGCTTAGGAGGGTCTGAAGCTTTCTTT.

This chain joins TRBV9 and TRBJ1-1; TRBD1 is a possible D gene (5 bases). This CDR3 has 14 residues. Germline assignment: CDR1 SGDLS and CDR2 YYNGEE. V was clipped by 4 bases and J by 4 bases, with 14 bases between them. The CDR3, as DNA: TGTGCCAGCAGCCGGGACTCACGGCGCACTGAAGCTTTCTTT. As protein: CASSRDSRRTEAFF.

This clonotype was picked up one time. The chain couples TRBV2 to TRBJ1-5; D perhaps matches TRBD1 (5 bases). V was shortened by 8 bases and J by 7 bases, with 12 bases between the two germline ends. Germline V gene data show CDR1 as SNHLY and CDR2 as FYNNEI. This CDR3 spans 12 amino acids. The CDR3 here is CASSGREQPQHF. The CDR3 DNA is TGTGCCAGCTCAGGGAGGGAACAGCCCCAGCATTTT.

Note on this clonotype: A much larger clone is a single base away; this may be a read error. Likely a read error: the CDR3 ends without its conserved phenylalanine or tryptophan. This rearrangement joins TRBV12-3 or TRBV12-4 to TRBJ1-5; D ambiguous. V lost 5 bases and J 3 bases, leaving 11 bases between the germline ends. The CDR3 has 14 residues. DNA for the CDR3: TGTGCCAGCAGTGGCCTAGGAGACAATCAGCCCCAGCATCTT. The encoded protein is CASSGLGDNQPQHL.